The T cell receptor (beta chain) under discussion was sequenced for a study of T cells expressing NK-cell markers. Study at large: There were seven HCMV-seropositive donors and one seronegative donor among the eight sequenced. Study observations and caveats: It was still unclear whether expanded NKG2C+ T cell clones were HCMV specific. Researchers report these clonotypes also headed the CD3+CD56-NKG2C+ fraction in a few donors.

With respect to this clonotype: Its antigen is as yet unknown.

UMIs accompanied the 5'RACE template switching by which TCR beta cDNA was made. No DNA is given; TCRdb re-called the 5' RACE reads and lists each CDR3 protein once. Its clone listing holds about 370,000 distinct CDR3 sequences. In germline, CDR1 is MGHRA, CDR2 YSYEKL. This CDR3 has 20 amino acids. This TCR was recovered from a woman aged 45-65 years in good health. The V gene is TRBV4-1, the J gene TRBJ2-1; without DNA, the TCRdb call of TRBD2 cannot be checked. Material: blood T cells: a sorted CD56 or NKG2C T cell subset, CD4+ or CD8+ T cells, or bulk PBMC T cells (not recorded which). CDR3 residues: CASSQELGLAEPSSYNEQFF.